This T cell receptor (beta chain) was recorded in a study of blood T cells in healthy people across ages. CDR1 is DFQATT and CDR2 is SNEGSKA in the germline V gene (reference sequence). V was clipped by 5 bases and J by 5 bases; unmatched bases: 6. This CDR3 comprises 14 residues. Study-level results: Changes seen in expanded clonotypes were possibly confounded by donor CMV status left unknown.

The second PCR ran about 7 to 12 cycles with a sample-barcoded 5' primer and J-beta primers. TCRdb reanalysed the 5' RACE reads using MiXCR and keeps one entry per CDR3 protein. Of about a million distinct CDR3 sequences listed, about 51% were seen once; the top ten hold 20% to 25%. Details on this clonotype: The target antigen is unknown.

This clonotype originated in a woman aged 60-70 years in good health. The sample taken for sequencing was blood. The chain couples TRBV20-1 to TRBJ2-4, with TRBD2 matching 10 bases. CDR3 in amino acids: CSAHLSGRENIQYF. CDR3 bases: TGCAGTGCTCATCTAAGCGGGAGGGAAAACATTCAGTACTTC.